Reported below is one T cell receptor (beta chain). Antigen specificity is unknown. The CDR3 contains 15 residues. With 0 bases clipped from V and 5 bases from J, the junction kept 9 bases outside the gene matches. CDR1 is DFQATT, CDR2 SNEGSKA, per germline (reference sequence). The data derive from a study of T-cell memory formation after mild COVID-19. Study results and limitations: Some clones that responded turned up in pre-infection memory, which suggests that cross-reactive memory joined in. Nothing confirmed that second-wave clones peaking on day 37 were specific for SARS-CoV-2. Those CD4+ clones that contracted were mainly in CM and EM (CD8+ ones in EMRA).

TCRdb independently ran MiXCR on the 5' RACE reads; one entry per CDR3 protein. The data show 70,000 to 100,000 distinct CDR3 sequences, around 15% seen once. The rearrangement joins TRBV20-1 to TRBJ1-2; 7 bases line up with TRBD1. The sample taken for sequencing was PBMCs or a T cell subset sorted from them (not recorded which). This sequence was found in a man between 18 and 29 years old who had mild COVID-19 (a few samples of this study predate the infection). Cell type and time point are not known. CDR3 DNA sequence: TGCAGTGCTAGAGATCATAGGGGGCTACGGTATGGCTACACCTTC. It codes for CSARDHRGLRYGYTF.